The T cell receptor beta chain described here comes from a study of identical twins. Losses at the gene ends were 2 bases for V and 4 bases for J; bases not matched to a gene: 17. CDR3 length: 21 residues. Germline V CDR1 and CDR2: DFQATT, SNEGSKA (reference sequence). Using its own MiXCR run on the 5' RACE reads, TCRdb lists one record per CDR3 protein. The sample records around 960,000 distinct CDR3 sequences, 9% to 15% being singletons. This sample was shared with a second study, whose subject was yellow fever vaccine responses in identical twins.

This TCR was recovered from a woman aged 18-35 years in good health. The specimen sequenced was PBMCs. The rearrangement links TRBV20-1 to TRBJ2-1; 16 positions agree with TRBD2. Here the CDR3 reads CSARPYPGTSGGAATYNEQFF. The DNA of the CDR3 is TGCAGTGCTAGACCTTACCCCGGGACTAGCGGGGGGGCGGCTACTTACAATGAGCAGTTCTTC.